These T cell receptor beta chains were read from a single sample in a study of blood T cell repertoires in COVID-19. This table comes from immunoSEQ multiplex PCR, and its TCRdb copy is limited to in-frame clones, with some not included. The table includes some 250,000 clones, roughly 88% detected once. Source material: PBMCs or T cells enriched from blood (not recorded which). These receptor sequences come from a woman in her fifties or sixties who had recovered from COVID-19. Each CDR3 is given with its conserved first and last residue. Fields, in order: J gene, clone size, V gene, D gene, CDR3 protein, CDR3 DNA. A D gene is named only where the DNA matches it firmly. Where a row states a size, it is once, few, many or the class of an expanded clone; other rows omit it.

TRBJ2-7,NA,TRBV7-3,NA,CASSLTYSYEQYF,TGTGCCAGCAGCTTAACGTACAGTTACGAGCAGTACTTC
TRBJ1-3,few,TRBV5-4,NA,CASSSGNTIYF,TGTGCCAGCAGCTCAGGAAACACCATATATTTT
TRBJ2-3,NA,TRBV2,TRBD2,CASSRTSGGDTSTDTQYF,TGTGCCAGCAGTCGAACTAGCGGGGGGGATACTAGCACAGATACGCAGTATTTT
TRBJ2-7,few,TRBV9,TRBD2,CASSPGLAGTEQYF,TGTGCCAGCAGCCCTGGACTAGCGGGAACCGAGCAGTACTTC
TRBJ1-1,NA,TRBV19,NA,CASSIGSGGGYVGTEAFF,TGTGCCAGTAGTATAGGTTCGGGGGGCGGGTATGTAGGGACTGAAGCTTTCTTT
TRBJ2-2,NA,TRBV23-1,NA,CASSQTAFHGELFF,TGCGCCAGCAGTCAGACAGCCTTTCACGGGGAGCTGTTTTTT
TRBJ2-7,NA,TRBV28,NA,CASRPPSSYEQYF,TGTGCCAGCAGACCTCCCAGCTCCTACGAGCAGTACTTC
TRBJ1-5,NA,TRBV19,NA,CASTQHIGGNQPQHF,TGTGCCAGTACACAACACATCGGAGGCAATCAGCCCCAGCATTTT
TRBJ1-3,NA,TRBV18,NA,CASSPISGHAGNTIYF,TGTGCCAGCTCACCAATTTCCGGACACGCCGGAAACACCATATATTTT
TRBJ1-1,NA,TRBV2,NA,CASVANSRNTEAFF,TGTGCCAGCGTTGCGAATTCAAGGAACACTGAAGCTTTCTTT
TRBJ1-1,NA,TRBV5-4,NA,CASSSDREAFF,TGTGCCAGCAGCTCAGACAGGGAAGCTTTCTTT
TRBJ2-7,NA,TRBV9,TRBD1,CASSGTGGSYEQYF,TGTGCCAGCTCGGGGACAGGGGGTTCCTACGAGCAGTACTTC
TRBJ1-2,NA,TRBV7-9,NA,CASSQNSPSIYGYTF,TGTGCCAGCAGCCAAAACAGTCCCTCCATCTATGGCTACACCTTC
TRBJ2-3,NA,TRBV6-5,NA,CATDALFGGDTQYF,TGTGCCACCGACGCCCTATTTGGAGGAGATACGCAGTATTTT
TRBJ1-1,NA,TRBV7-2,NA,CASSLSVLTNTEAFF,TGTGCCAGCAGCTTATCCGTTCTGACAAACACTGAAGCTTTCTTT
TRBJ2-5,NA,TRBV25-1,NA,CASSDPQADTIQETQYF,TGTGCCAGCAGTGATCCTCAAGCGGATACAATTCAAGAGACCCAGTACTTC
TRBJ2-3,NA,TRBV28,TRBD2,CASSTLTSGRAGDTQYF,TGTGCCAGCAGTACCTTAACTAGCGGGAGGGCGGGAGATACGCAGTATTTT
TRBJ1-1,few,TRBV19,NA,CASSLTDRENTEAFF,TGTGCCAGTAGTTTAACCGACAGAGAGAACACTGAAGCTTTCTTT
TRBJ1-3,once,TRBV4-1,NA,CATAGGPKYTIYF,TGCGCCACTGCGGGCGGACCGAAATACACCATATATTTT
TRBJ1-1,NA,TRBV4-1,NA,CASSQDEAGMNTEAFF,TGCGCCAGCAGCCAAGATGAGGCAGGGATGAACACTGAAGCTTTCTTT
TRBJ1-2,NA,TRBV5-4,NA,CASSPGQSTSYGYTF,TGTGCCAGCAGCCCTGGACAGAGTACCTCCTATGGCTACACCTTC
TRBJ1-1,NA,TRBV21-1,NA,CASSKDGTRTNTEAFF,TGTGCCAGCAGCAAAGATGGGACACGTACGAACACTGAAGCTTTCTTT
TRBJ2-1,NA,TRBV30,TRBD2,CAWSNGLASDEQFF,TGTGCCTGGAGTAACGGACTAGCGAGCGATGAGCAGTTCTTC
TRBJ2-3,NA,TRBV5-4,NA,CASSLVSAVTDTQYF,TGTGCCAGCAGCTTGGTCAGTGCGGTCACAGATACGCAGTATTTT
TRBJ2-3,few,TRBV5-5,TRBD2,CASSLTLAVTDTQYF,TGTGCCAGCAGCTTAACACTAGCGGTCACAGATACGCAGTATTTT
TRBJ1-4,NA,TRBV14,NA,CASSQESPGLLNEKLFF,TGTGCCAGCAGCCAAGAATCCCCGGGACTCCTTAATGAAAAACTGTTTTTT
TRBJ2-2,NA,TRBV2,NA,CASTPGPTLARLGGELFF,TGTGCCAGCACCCCAGGTCCCACCTTAGCGAGGCTTGGCGGGGAGCTGTTTTTT
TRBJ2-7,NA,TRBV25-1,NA,CASSEMPDSYEQYF,TGTGCCAGCAGTGAAATGCCAGATTCCTACGAGCAGTACTTC
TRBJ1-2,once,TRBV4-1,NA,CASSQGPRQGNHYGYTF,TGCGCCAGCAGCCAAGGCCCCAGGCAGGGAAACCACTATGGCTACACCTTC
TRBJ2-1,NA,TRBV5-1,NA,CASSRTVSSYNEQFF,TGCGCCAGCAGCCGGACAGTAAGCTCCTACAATGAGCAGTTCTTC
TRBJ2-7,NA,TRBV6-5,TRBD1,CASRTGRDRGYEQYF,TGTGCCAGCAGGACAGGCCGGGACAGGGGTTACGAGCAGTACTTC
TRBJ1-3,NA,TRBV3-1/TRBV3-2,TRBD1,CASSHNRGSGNTIYF,TGTGCCAGCAGCCATAACAGGGGGTCAGGAAACACCATATATTTT
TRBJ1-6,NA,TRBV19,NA,CASNRDNSPLHF,TGTGCCAGTAACCGGGATAATTCACCCCTCCACTTT
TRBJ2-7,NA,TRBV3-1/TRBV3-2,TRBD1,CASSQGRTGGYEQYF,TGTGCCAGCAGCCAAGGCCGGACAGGGGGCTACGAGCAGTACTTC
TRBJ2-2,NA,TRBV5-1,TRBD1,CASSDRGTGELFF,TGCGCCAGCAGCGACAGGGGCACCGGGGAGCTGTTTTTT
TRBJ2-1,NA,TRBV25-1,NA,CASSLPGHISSYNEQFF,TGTGCCAGCAGCCTCCCGGGACATATTAGCTCCTACAATGAGCAGTTCTTC
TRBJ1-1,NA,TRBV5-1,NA,CASSRTGQENTEAFF,TGCGCCAGCAGCCGGACGGGACAAGAGAACACTGAAGCTTTCTTT
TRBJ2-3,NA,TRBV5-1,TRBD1,CASSLATDRVTDTQYF,TGCGCCAGCAGCTTGGCCACGGACAGGGTCACAGATACGCAGTATTTT
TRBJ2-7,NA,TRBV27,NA,CASRPRDWSSYEQYF,TGTGCCAGCAGGCCTCGGGACTGGAGCTCCTACGAGCAGTACTTC
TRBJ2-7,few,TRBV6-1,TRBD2,CASSEWAWEGRDEQYF,TGTGCCAGCAGTGAATGGGCGTGGGAGGGCCGGGACGAGCAGTACTTC
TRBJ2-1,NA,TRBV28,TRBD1,CASSHRQGYNEQFF,TGTGCCAGCAGTCACCGACAGGGATACAATGAGCAGTTCTTC
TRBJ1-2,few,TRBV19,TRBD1,CASSRRGRVGGYTF,TGTGCCAGTAGTCGAAGGGGGCGGGTAGGCGGCTACACCTTC
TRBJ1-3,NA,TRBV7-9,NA,CASSPNSGNTIYF,TGTGCCAGCAGCCCTAACTCTGGAAACACCATATATTTT